This TCR beta chain was documented in a study of blood T cell repertoires in COVID-19. Method: immunoSEQ multiplex PCR; TCRdb's copy keeps in-frame clones and lacks some. The sample contains more than 250,000 clones, around 92% of which appear only once. This CDR3 contains 14 residues. V was pared by 2 bases and J by 2 bases, with 10 bases between. Germline loops: CDR1 SGHKS, CDR2 YYEKEE (reference sequence). This rearrangement joins TRBV5-5 to TRBJ1-2, with D tentatively TRBD1 (6 bases). This clonotype originated in a young man who had recovered from COVID-19. Sequencing was performed on peripheral blood. Here the CDR3 DNA reads TGTGCCAGCAGCTTCCCCACAGGGAACTATGGCTACACCTTC. The encoded protein is CASSFPTGNYGYTF.